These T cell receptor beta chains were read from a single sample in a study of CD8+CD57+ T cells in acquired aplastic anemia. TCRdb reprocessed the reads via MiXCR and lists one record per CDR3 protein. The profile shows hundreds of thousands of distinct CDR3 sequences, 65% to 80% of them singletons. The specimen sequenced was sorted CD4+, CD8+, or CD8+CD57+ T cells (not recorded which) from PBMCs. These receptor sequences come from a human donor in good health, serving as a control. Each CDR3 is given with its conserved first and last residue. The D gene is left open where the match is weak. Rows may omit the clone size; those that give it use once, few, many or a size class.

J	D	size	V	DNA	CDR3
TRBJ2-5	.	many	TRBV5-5	TGTGCCAGCAGCGCTGGGTGGAGTGCTGAGACCCAGTACTTC	CASSAGWSAETQYF
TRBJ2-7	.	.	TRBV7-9	TGTGCCAGCAGCTCAGGGATAAGGAACACGCAAGCTTTC	CASSSGIRNTQAF
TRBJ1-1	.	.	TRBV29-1	TGCAGCGGCAACCTCCGGGGCACTGAAGCTTTCTTT	CSGNLRGTEAFF
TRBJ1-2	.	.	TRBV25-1	TGTGCCAGCAGTGATAGAGGGAACTATGGCTACACCTTC	CASSDRGNYGYTF
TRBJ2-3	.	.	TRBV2	TGTGCCAGCAGTATCCAGGGACGGGATACGCAGTATTTT	CASSIQGRDTQYF
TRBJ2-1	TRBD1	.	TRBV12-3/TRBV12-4	TGTGCCAGCAGCCATCGACAGGGCCTACCTTCCTACAATGAGCAGTTCTTC	CASSHRQGLPSYNEQFF
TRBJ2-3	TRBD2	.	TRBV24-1	TGTGCCACCAGTGACAAGGGACTAGTCCCGCGGTATTTT	CATSDKGLVPRYF
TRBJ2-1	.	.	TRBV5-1	TGCGCCAGCAGCCCCGGCGGGGGCAGGGGGCAGTTCTTC	CASSPGGGRGQFF
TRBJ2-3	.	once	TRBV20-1	TGCAGTGCCGCGACGGACAGATCTAGCACAGATACGCAGTATTTT	CSAATDRSSTDTQYF
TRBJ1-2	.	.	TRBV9	TGTGCCAGCAGCGCGAGCCAACAGGGCCCTGGCTACACCTTC	CASSASQQGPGYTF
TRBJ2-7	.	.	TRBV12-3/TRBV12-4	TGTGCCAGCGCACTAGACCAGTACGAGCAGTACTTC	CASALDQYEQYF
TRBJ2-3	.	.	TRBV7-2	TGTGCCAGCAGCTTAGCCACAGACGCGCAGTATTTC	CASSLATDAQYF
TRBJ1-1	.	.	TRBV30	TGTGCCTGGAGTGTAAACAGGGTTAGGCGCACTGAAGCTTTCTTT	CAWSVNRVRRTEAFF
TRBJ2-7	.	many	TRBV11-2	TGTGCCAGCAGCTTTGGCCCGTACGAGCAGTACTTC	CASSFGPYEQYF
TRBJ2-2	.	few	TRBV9	TGCGCCAGCAGCCGGAAGGGCGGTATCACCGGGGAGCTGTTTTTT	CASSRKGGITGELFF
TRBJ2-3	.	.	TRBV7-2	.	CASREQGGYTFGSYF
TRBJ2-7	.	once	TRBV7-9	TGTGCCAGCAGCTTAGCCCGGGACGAGGCGCAGTACTTC	CASSLARDEAQYF
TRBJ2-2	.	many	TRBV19	TGTGCCAGTACCCCCGATGGGGCCTACACCGGGGAGCTGTTTTTT	CASTPDGAYTGELFF
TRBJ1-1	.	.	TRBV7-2	TGTGCCAGCAGCCCACTGCAGGGGCGGACTGAAGCTTTCTTT	CASSPLQGRTEAFF
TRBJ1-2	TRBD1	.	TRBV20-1	TGCAGTACCGCCGGGACAGTCGGTTTCGGCTACACCTTC	CSTAGTVGFGYTF
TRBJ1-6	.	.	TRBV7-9	TGTGCCAGCAGCTTCGCAGGGGCGGGTCGCGGTGAGCTCCTCCACTTT	CASSFAGAGRGELLHF
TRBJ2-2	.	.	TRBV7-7	TGTGCCAGCAGCTACCTAGACGGAGGGGAGACCGGGGAGCTGTTTTTT	CASSYLDGGETGELFF
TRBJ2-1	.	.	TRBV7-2	TGTGCCAGCAGCTTATCGGACGGGCCCTACTACGTGCAGTTCTTC	CASSLSDGPYYVQFF
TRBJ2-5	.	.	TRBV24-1	TGTGCCACCAGGGGGGACGGCTACCAAGAGACCCAGTACTTC	CATRGDGYQETQYF
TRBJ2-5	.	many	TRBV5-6	TGTGCCAGCAACCCGGTGGGGGGCCGGCAAGAGACCCAGTACTTC	CASNPVGGRQETQYF